This is a list of T cell receptor beta chains from one sample in a study of Ad26.COV2.S vaccination and SARS-CoV-2 variants. The protocol was immunoSEQ multiplex PCR, while the TCRdb copy is restricted to in-frame clones and leaves out a portion. The repertoire holds hundreds of thousands of clones, with roughly nine tenths as singletons. Sequenced here: peripheral blood, sampled in a trial of Ad26.COV2.S vaccine versus placebo. These receptor sequences come from a person between 18 and 59 years old who received the Ad26.COV2.S COVID-19 vaccine or a placebo. The CDR3 runs from the conserved cysteine through the conserved F or W. D genes are given only for firm matches. Rows may omit the clone size; those that give it use once, few, many or a size class.

V: TRBV19; D: TRBD1; length: 15; size: once; J: TRBJ1-1; CDR3: CASSSRQGRNTEAFF; DNA: TGTGCCAGTAGTAGCAGACAGGGAAGGAACACTGAAGCTTTCTTT
V: TRBV10-1; D: -; length: 15; size: -; J: TRBJ2-3; CDR3: CASSETAICTDTQYF; DNA: TGCGCCAGCAGTGAAACGGCTATTTGCACAGATACGCAGTATTTT
V: TRBV19; D: -; length: 15; size: -; J: TRBJ2-1; CDR3: CAISKGGNSYNEQFF; DNA: TGTGCCATATCTAAGGGGGGAAACTCCTACAATGAGCAGTTCTTC
V: TRBV7-2; D: TRBD2; length: 14; size: -; J: TRBJ2-5; CDR3: CASTGGGLKETQYF; DNA: TGTGCCAGCACGGGCGGGGGGTTGAAAGAGACCCAGTACTTC
V: TRBV7-2; D: TRBD2; length: 14; size: -; J: TRBJ2-1; CDR3: CASTPGGTSVEQFF; DNA: TGTGCCAGCACCCCCGGGGGGACTAGCGTTGAGCAGTTCTTC
V: TRBV30; D: TRBD1; length: 14; size: -; J: TRBJ2-1; CDR3: CAWSVPGGFNEQFF; DNA: TGTGCCTGGAGTGTACCAGGGGGCTTCAATGAGCAGTTCTTC
V: TRBV28; D: -; length: 14; size: -; J: TRBJ1-4; CDR3: CATRSVSTNEKLFF; DNA: TGTGCCACAAGGTCGGTATCAACTAATGAAAAACTGTTTTTT
V: TRBV28; D: TRBD2; length: 14; size: -; J: TRBJ2-3; CDR3: CATPGGEGEDTQYF; DNA: TGTGCCACCCCGGGGGGAGAGGGTGAAGATACGCAGTATTTT
V: TRBV30; D: TRBD1; length: 14; size: -; J: TRBJ1-5; CDR3: CAWTGTGYNQPQHF; DNA: TGTGCCTGGACGGGGACAGGGTACAATCAGCCCCAGCATTTT
V: TRBV5-4; D: -; length: 15; size: -; J: TRBJ2-5; CDR3: CASSLGGSDRETQYF; DNA: TGTGCCAGCAGCCTGGGGGGTTCGGACAGAGAGACCCAGTACTTC